The 19 T cell receptor beta chains below all came from one sample that was sequenced in a study of blood T cell repertoires in COVID-19. Repertoires were generated with immunoSEQ multiplex PCR, while TCRdb's copy carries only in-frame clones and drops some. The data contain over 250,000 clones, 91% of them singletons. The sequencing sample was made of peripheral blood. The receptors stem from a woman between 25 and 40 years old with COVID-19, enrolled during active disease.

Concerning this clone itself: At one end, the junction sequence differs from germline, possibly due to a read error. The V gene is TRBV19, the J gene TRBJ1-5; 9 bases fit TRBD1. The CDR3 length is 13 residues. The germline V gene has CDR1 LNHDA and CDR2 SQIVND (reference sequence). Written as DNA, the CDR3 is TGTGCCAGCAGTACAGGGGGCGAACAGCCCCAGCATTTT. Translated: CASSTGGEQPQHF.

This clone was recorded once. The genes are TRBV6-5 and TRBJ1-5, with D perhaps matching TRBD1 (5 bases). Trimming removed 8 bases at V and 3 bases at J, with 14 bases between. The CDR3 contains 14 residues. Germline loops: CDR1 MNHEY, CDR2 SVGAGI. The CDR3 DNA follows: TGTGCCAGCTCATGGGGCATAGACAATCAGCCCCAGCATTTT. Translated, it gives CASSWGIDNQPQHF.

The chain is built from TRBV3-1 (or the pseudogene TRBV3-2) and TRBJ2-5; 7 bases align to TRBD1. The CDR3 runs 16 residues. The V and J ends lost 3 bases and 5 bases, in that order; junction bases with no gene match: 12. The germline V gene encodes CDR1 LGHDT and CDR2 YNNKEL (reference sequence). CDR3 sequence reads: CASSHSNADRLETQYF. CDR3 DNA sequence: TGTGCCAGCAGCCATTCGAACGCGGACAGGCTCGAGACCCAGTACTTC.

J is TRBJ1-6 and V is TRBV3-1 (or the pseudogene TRBV3-2); 7 bases fit TRBD1. The CDR3 spans 16 residues. Germline loops: CDR1 LGHDT, CDR2 YNNKEL (reference sequence). With V trimmed by 1 base and J by 5 bases, 5 bases remained unmatched. This CDR3 is CASSQGTGRNNSPLHF. Here the CDR3 DNA reads TGTGCCAGCAGCCAAGGGACAGGCCGAAATAATTCACCCCTCCACTTT.

This clone was counted between two and nine times. This sequence joins TRBV7-3 and TRBJ1-6; 8 bases line up with TRBD1. The CDR3 totals 15 residues. Germline-derived CDR1 and CDR2 are SGHTA and FQGTGA. The junction had 4 bases not matched to a gene; V was cut back by 2 bases and J by 7 bases. This chain's CDR3 is CASSLSGQGNSPLHF. The CDR3 region has the DNA TGTGCCAGCAGCTTATCCGGACAGGGAAATTCACCCCTCCACTTT. Using reference TRBV7-3 and TRBJ1-6 for the parts outside the CDR3, the full variable domain is GAGVSQTPSNKVTEKGKYVELRCDPISGHTALYWYRQSLGQGPEFLIYFQGTGAADDSGLPNDRFFAVRPEGSVSTLKIQRTERGDSAVYLCASSLSGQGNSPLHFGNGTRLTVT.

This clone was recorded only once. This sequence joins TRBV30 and TRBJ2-1, with TRBD1 matching over 7 bases. Trimming took 3 bases from V and 8 from J; bases not matched to a gene: 10. Germline CDR1 reads GTSNPN; CDR2 reads SVGIG (reference sequence). The length of the CDR3 is 14 residues. DNA of the CDR3: TGTGCCTGGAGCGCTACGGCACAGGGGTATGAGCAGTTCTTC. This codes for CAWSATAQGYEQFF. Together with reference TRBV30 and TRBJ2-1, the CDR3 gives the full variable domain: SQTIHQWPATLVQPVGSPLSLECTVEGTSNPNLYWYRQAAGRGLQLLFYSVGIGQISSEVPQNLSASRPQDRQFILSSKKLLLSDSGFYLCAWSATAQGYEQFFGPGTRLTVL.

This chain links TRBV5-6 with TRBJ1-3; unclear D gene. Germline V CDR1 and CDR2: SGHDT, YYEEEE. V lost 2 bases and J lost 0, with 9 bases in between. The CDR3 loop spans 15 amino acids. The CDR3 sequence: CASSFNRGSGNTIYF. CDR3 nucleotide sequence: TGTGCCAGCAGCTTTAACCGGGGCTCTGGAAACACCATATATTTT.

This chain connects TRBV5-1 to TRBJ1-1; D remains ambiguous. Trimming stripped 3 bases from V and 2 bases from J, with 14 bases between. Germline V CDR1 and CDR2: SGHRS, YFSETQ. This CDR3 region has 15 residues. The CDR3 reads CASSSGPGANTEAFF. CDR3 DNA sequence: TGCGCCAGCAGCTCCGGTCCTGGAGCTAACACTGAAGCTTTCTTT.

This sequence joins TRBV28 and TRBJ1-5, with a tentative D call TRBD1 (6 bases). The CDR3 has 14 residues. Germline lookup yields CDR1 MDHEN and CDR2 SYDVKM. V lost 7 bases and J lost 5, with 15 bases in between. The CDR3, as DNA: TGTGCCAGCACCCCACAGGGACGGCATCAGCCCCAGCATTTT. Translated: CASTPQGRHQPQHF. The full variable domain, its missing parts supplied by reference TRBV28 and TRBJ1-5, is DVKVTQSSRYLVKRTGEKVFLECVQDMDHENMFWYRQDPGLGLRLIYFSYDVKMKEKGDIPEGYSVSREKKERFSLILESASTNQTSMYLCASTPQGRHQPQHFGDGTRLSIL.

This clone was seen a few times. The chain carries TRBV28 and TRBJ2-6; 7 nucleotides agree with TRBD1. The junction had 0 bases not matched to a gene; V was cut back by 5 bases and J by 2 bases. Germline CDR1 reads MDHEN; CDR2 reads SYDVKM. CDR3 size: 14 residues. CDR3 nucleotide sequence: TGTGCCAGCAGTGACAGGGCTGGGGCCAACGTCCTGACTTTC. Amino acid sequence: CASSDRAGANVLTF. Filled out from reference TRBV28 and TRBJ2-6, the complete variable domain reads DVKVTQSSRYLVKRTGEKVFLECVQDMDHENMFWYRQDPGLGLRLIYFSYDVKMKEKGDIPEGYSVSREKKERFSLILESASTNQTSMYLCASSDRAGANVLTFGAGSRLTVL.

The CDR3 region is CASSMLVPGETGYEQYF. Written as DNA, the CDR3 is TGTGCCAGTAGTATGCTGGTCCCAGGGGAAACGGGCTACGAGCAGTACTTC. The V gene is TRBV19, the J gene TRBJ2-7, with D tentatively TRBD1 (6 bases). The CDR3 has 17 amino acids. Germline CDR1 and CDR2: LNHDA and SQIVND (reference sequence). Trimming removed 3 bases at V and 3 bases at J, with 21 bases between.

This chain links TRBV24-1 with TRBJ2-1, with 10 bases that match TRBD2. With V trimmed by 9 bases and J by 3 bases, 4 bases remained unmatched. The CDR3 runs to 14 residues. CDR1 KGHDR and CDR2 SFDVKD come from the germline V gene. This CDR3 reads CATALAGVYNEQFF. CDR3 DNA sequence: TGTGCCACCGCCCTAGCGGGAGTCTACAATGAGCAGTTCTTC.

This clone was seen a single time. This rearrangement joins TRBV7-2 to TRBJ1-1; 9 nucleotides line up with TRBD1. CDR1 is SGHTA, CDR2 FQGNSA, per germline. CDR3 size: 14 residues. The ends lost 3 bases at V and 5 bases at J; junction bases unmatched: 4. As DNA, the CDR3 is TGTGCCAGCAGCTTGGGACAGGGATGGACTGAAGCTTTCTTT. Its translation is CASSLGQGWTEAFF. The full variable domain, rest sourced from reference TRBV7-2 and TRBJ1-1, is GAGVSQSPSNKVTEKGKDVELRCDPISGHTALYWYRQSLGQGLEFLIYFQGNSAPDKSGLPSDRFSAERTGGSVSTLTIQRTQQEDSAVYLCASSLGQGWTEAFFGQGTRLTVV.

The chain carries TRBV28 and TRBJ2-2; TRBD1 aligns across 7 bases. Germline loops: CDR1 MDHEN, CDR2 SYDVKM. This CDR3 contains 15 residues. The V and J ends lost 1 base and 1 base, in that order; junction bases with no gene match: 0. CDR3: CASSLYRGNTGELFF. CDR3 nucleotide sequence: TGTGCCAGCAGTTTATACAGGGGGAACACCGGGGAGCTGTTTTTT.

The chain combines TRBV24-1 with TRBJ2-1, with 13 bases matching TRBD2. The CDR3 consists of 16 residues. V was pared by 4 bases and J by 10 bases, with 9 bases of the junction left unmatched. Germline-derived CDR1 and CDR2 are KGHDR and SFDVKD. Here the CDR3 DNA reads TGTGCCACCAGTGACCTAACTAGCGGGAGGGCCGGAGAGCAGTTCTTC. As protein: CATSDLTSGRAGEQFF.

This rearrangement joins TRBV25-1 to TRBJ1-6; D is unresolved. Germline CDR1 and CDR2: MGHDK and SYGVNS. This CDR3 has 12 amino acids. V was trimmed by 10 bases and J by 9 bases, leaving 13 bases between them. Written as DNA, the CDR3 is TGTGCCATGCCAATTGGGAGTTCACCCCTCCACTTT. Translating gives CAMPIGSSPLHF.

The chain joins TRBV27 to TRBJ1-2, with 9 bases aligning to TRBD1. From germline, CDR1 is MNHEY and CDR2 SMNVEV (reference sequence). This CDR3 has 13 amino acids. V trimming: 0 bases; J trimming: 13 bases; junction bases outside the gene matches: 6. The CDR3 bases are TGTGCCAGCAGTTTATCGGGACAGGGTGCAAGCACCTTC. It specifies CASSLSGQGASTF.

The chain carries TRBV5-6 and TRBJ2-2, with D perhaps TRBD2 (6 bases). Trimming shortened V by 6 bases and J by 7 bases, and 19 bases separated the two germline ends. The length of the CDR3 is 15 residues. The germline V gene has CDR1 SGHDT and CDR2 YYEEEE. CDR3 coding DNA: TGTGCCAGCATCAGCGGGTCCCGCAGCGACGGGGAGCTGTTTTTT. This sequence encodes CASISGSRSDGELFF. The whole variable domain, filled in from reference TRBV5-6 and TRBJ2-2, reads DAGVTQSPTHLIKTRGQQVTLRCSPKSGHDTVSWYQQALGQGPQFIFQYYEEEERQRGNFPDRFSGHQFPNYSSELNVNALLLGDSALYLCASISGSRSDGELFFGEGSRLTVL.

J is TRBJ2-1 and V is TRBV7-3; 11 bases align to TRBD2. Unmatched junction bases numbered 4, after V lost 0 bases and J lost 6 bases. Germline CDR1 reads SGHTA; CDR2 reads FQGTGA. This CDR3 spans 16 amino acids. The CDR3 loop is CASSLTTTSGSNEQFF. The CDR3 DNA reads TGTGCCAGCAGCTTAACGACAACTAGCGGGAGCAATGAGCAGTTCTTC.